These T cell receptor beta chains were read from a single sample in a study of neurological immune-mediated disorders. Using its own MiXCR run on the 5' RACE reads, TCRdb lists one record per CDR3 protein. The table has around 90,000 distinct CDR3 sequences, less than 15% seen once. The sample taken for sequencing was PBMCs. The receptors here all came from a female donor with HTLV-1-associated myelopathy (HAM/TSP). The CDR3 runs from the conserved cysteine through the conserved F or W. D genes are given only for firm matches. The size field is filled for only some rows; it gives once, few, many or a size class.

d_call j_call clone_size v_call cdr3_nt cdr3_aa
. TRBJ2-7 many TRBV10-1 TGCGCCAGCAGTGAGGCGGCCGGACACTCCTACGAGCAGTACTTC CASSEAAGHSYEQYF
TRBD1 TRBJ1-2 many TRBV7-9 TGTGCCAGCAGCTCCGGGGAAGGACAGGGAAGGTACACCTTC CASSSGEGQGRYTF
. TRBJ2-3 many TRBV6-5 TGTGCCAGCAGTTATTCCTTCACAGATACGCAGTATTTT CASSYSFTDTQYF
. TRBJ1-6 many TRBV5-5 TGTGCCAGCAGCTATGTCGTAGGGTCACCCCTCCACTTT CASSYVVGSPLHF
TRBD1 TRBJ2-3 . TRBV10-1 TGCGCCAGCAGCACAGGGGTGAGAGGTACGCAGTATTTT CASSTGVRGTQYF
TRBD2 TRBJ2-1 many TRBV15 TGTGCTACCAGCGGGGGGGGGCCCGATGAGCAGTTCTTC CATSGGGPDEQFF
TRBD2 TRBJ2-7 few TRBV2 TGTGCCAGCACCACCCTTACTAGCGGGGGAAAGTACTTC CASTTLTSGGKYF
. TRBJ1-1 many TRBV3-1 TGTGCCAGCAGCCGAGGGGCGATTTTCACTGAAGCTTTCTTT CASSRGAIFTEAFF
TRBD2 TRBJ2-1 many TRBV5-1 TGCGCCAGCAGCTTGCGGGGGGGCGTGACTGAGCAGTTCTTC CASSLRGGVTEQFF
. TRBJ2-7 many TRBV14 TGTGCCAGCAGCCAAAATAGGTTCGAAGGCTCGAGCTCCTACGAGCAGTACTTC CASSQNRFEGSSSYEQYF
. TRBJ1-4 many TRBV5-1 TGCGCCAGCAGCTTGGAACAGGGAGTGGGGAAACTGTTTTTT CASSLEQGVGKLFF
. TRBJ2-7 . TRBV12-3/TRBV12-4 TGTGCCAGCAGTCCACAGTGGGCCTACGAGCAGTACTTC CASSPQWAYEQYF
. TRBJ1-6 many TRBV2 TGTGCCAGCAGTGACTTAGGACAGAATAATTCACCCCTCCACTTT CASSDLGQNNSPLHF
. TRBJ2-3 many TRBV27 TGTGCCAGCGGGGAGGATACGCAGTATTTT CASGEDTQYF
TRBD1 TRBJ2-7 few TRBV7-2 TGTGCCAGCAGTCGACAGGGATCCTACGAGCAGTACTTC CASSRQGSYEQYF
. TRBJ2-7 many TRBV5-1 TGCGCCAGCAGCTTGCTAGGAACGATCTCCTACGAGCAGTACTTC CASSLLGTISYEQYF
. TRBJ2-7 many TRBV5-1 TGCGCCAGCAGCTTGGGGGACGGAACCTACGAGCAGTACTTC CASSLGDGTYEQYF
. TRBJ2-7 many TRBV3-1 TGTGCCAGCAGCCCCGGGACGGAGGCCTACGAGCAGTACTTC CASSPGTEAYEQYF
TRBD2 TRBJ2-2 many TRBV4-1 TGCGCCAGCAGCCAACGGGGGGGGGGCAACACCGGGGAGCTGTTTTTT CASSQRGGGNTGELFF
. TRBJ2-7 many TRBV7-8 TGTGCCAGCAGCTTAGCGGTTTGGGGAACGGACGAGCAGTACTTC CASSLAVWGTDEQYF
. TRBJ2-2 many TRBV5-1 TGCGCCAGCAGCTTGGATGCTAGTGCCGGGGAGCTGTTTTTT CASSLDASAGELFF
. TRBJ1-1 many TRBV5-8 TGTGCCAGCAGCGTTGGAGTATCCACTGAAGCTTTCTTT CASSVGVSTEAFF